Listed here are 30 T cell receptor beta chains from one sample, sequenced in a study of blood T cell repertoires in COVID-19 (dated by TCRdb to the early 2020s). Library construction relied on the immunoSEQ multiplex PCR assay. What TCRdb holds here is the immuneACCESS table cut down to in-frame rearrangements. Part of the clones is not present; checked against another copy, under half of the missing clones reflect an unresolved V gene, and the others are unexplained. This sample has some 80,000 clones in its table, and around 84% of those were observed once. Roughly 9.8% of the sample is held by the ten biggest clonotypes. The specimen sequenced was peripheral blood. The receptors here all came from a man aged 60 to 75 with COVID-19, enrolled during active disease.

The genes are TRBV7-3 and TRBJ2-5; weak D call: TRBD2 (6 bases). Trimming cost V 2 bases and J 2 bases, with 9 bases left between them. This CDR3 has 14 amino acids. Germline-derived CDR1 and CDR2 are SGHTA and FQGTGA. The CDR3 region has the DNA TGTGCCAGCAGCTTAGGGCTAGCGCAAGAGACCCAGTACTTC. Its translation is CASSLGLAQETQYF.

The CDR3 loop is CASSQGRPGGGQPQHF. CDR3 coding DNA: TGCGCCAGCAGCCAAGGACGCCCAGGAGGAGGACAGCCCCAGCATTTT. The rearrangement uses TRBV4-1 and TRBJ1-5; D gene unclear. Trimming took 1 base from V and 7 from J, leaving 17 bases between them. CDR3 size: 16 residues. The germline V gene has CDR1 MGHRA and CDR2 YSYEKL.

Here the CDR3 reads CSASRTGTNYGYTF. CDR3 nucleotides: TGCAGTGCCAGTAGGACAGGGACTAACTATGGCTACACCTTC. The chain couples TRBV20-1 to TRBJ1-2; 8 nucleotides line up with TRBD1. The CDR3 loop spans 14 amino acids. The germline V gene encodes CDR1 DFQATT and CDR2 SNEGSKA (reference sequence). V gave up 6 bases and J gave up 0 bases; unmatched junction bases: 6.

The CDR3 protein is CASSVRRFVTDTQYF. CDR3 in DNA: TGCGCCAGCAGCGTCAGGCGTTTTGTTACAGATACGCAGTATTTT. The chain joins TRBV4-1 to TRBJ2-3; D is ambiguous. Germline V lookup: CDR1 MGHRA, CDR2 YSYEKL. This CDR3 is built from 15 residues. V shed 5 bases and J shed 3 bases, with 15 bases lying between them.

This CDR3 reads CASSIVAGSEETQYF. The DNA of the CDR3 is TGTGCCAGTAGTATAGTTGCAGGGTCGGAAGAGACCCAGTACTTC. The genes are TRBV19 and TRBJ2-5; D might be TRBD1 (5 bases). Germline assignment: CDR1 LNHDA and CDR2 SQIVND (reference sequence). The CDR3 is 15 residues long. The V and J ends lost 1 base and 3 bases respectively, with 12 bases between them.

The chain uses TRBV7-2 and TRBJ2-5, with D tentatively TRBD2 (6 bases). Germline CDR1 and CDR2: SGHTA and FQGNSA. The V gene lost 5 bases and the J gene lost 5 bases, with 15 bases spanning the gap. The CDR3 is 14 residues long. CDR3 DNA sequence: TGTGCCAGCAGCCATAAGATCCGGGGGGAGACCCAGTACTTC. It codes for CASSHKIRGETQYF.

The J gene is TRBJ2-1, the V gene TRBV30, with a tentative D call TRBD1 (6 bases). Germline V gene data show CDR1 as GTSNPN and CDR2 as SVGIG (reference sequence). The germline V and J ends were trimmed by 5 bases and 0 bases, with 17 bases remaining between them. CDR3 length: 16 residues. The CDR3 DNA follows: TGTGCCTGGGGCCCGCCGGGACATCGCTCCTACAATGAGCAGTTCTTC. It yields the protein CAWGPPGHRSYNEQFF.

This clone was found a few times. The CDR3 DNA reads as TGCAGCACCCTGGGACAGACTAACTATGGCTACACCTTC. It codes for CSTLGQTNYGYTF. The chain combines TRBV29-1 with TRBJ1-2; 7 bases are shared with TRBD1. Germline V gives CDR1 SQVTM, CDR2 ANQGSEA. This CDR3 region has 13 residues. V was clipped by 8 bases and J by 0 bases; unmatched bases: 6.

The chain joins TRBV25-1 to TRBJ2-1, with D perhaps matching TRBD2 (6 bases). CDR3 length: 18 residues. Germline V gene lookup returns CDR1 MGHDK and CDR2 SYGVNS. The V end was cut by 1 base, the J end by 0 bases, with 16 bases between. CDR3 sequence (DNA): TGTGCCAGCAGTGAATTCCCAGGAGGGTTTCTCTCCTACAATGAGCAGTTCTTC. It translates to CASSEFPGGFLSYNEQFF.

The chain is built from TRBV28 and TRBJ2-3, with 8 positions matching TRBD2. After removal of 7 bases from V and 2 bases from J, the junction contained 5 bases not matched to a gene. Germline V CDR1 and CDR2: MDHEN, SYDVKM. The CDR3 has 14 amino acids. The CDR3 sequence: CASTSGGVTDTQYF. In DNA, the CDR3 is TGTGCCAGCACGTCGGGGGGGGTCACAGATACGCAGTATTTT.

In its sample, this clone was seen once. V and J are TRBV9 and TRBJ1-1, with 8 bases fitting TRBD1. Germline V gene lookup returns CDR1 SGDLS and CDR2 YYNGEE. The CDR3 contains 15 residues. After removal of 4 bases from V and 1 base from J, the junction contained 6 bases not matched to a gene. The DNA of the CDR3 is TGTGCCAGCAGCAACCAAGGACAGGGGAACACTGAAGCTTTCTTT. It yields the protein CASSNQGQGNTEAFF. Filled out from reference TRBV9 and TRBJ1-1, the complete variable domain reads DSGVTQTPKHLITATGQRVTLRCSPRSGDLSVYWYQQSLDQGLQFLIQYYNGEERAKGNILERFSAQQFPDLHSELNLSSLELGDSALYFCASSNQGQGNTEAFFGQGTRLTVV.

The V and J genes are TRBV7-9 and TRBJ2-2; D perhaps matches TRBD2 (7 bases). This CDR3 contains 16 residues. The germline V and J ends were trimmed by 6 bases and 3 bases, with 17 bases remaining between them. Germline-derived CDR1 and CDR2 are SEHNR and FQNEAQ (reference sequence). The CDR3 protein is CASRPPGGLDTGELFF. CDR3 nucleotides: TGTGCCAGCAGACCGCCCGGGGGGCTGGACACCGGGGAGCTGTTTTTT.

CDR3 sequence reads: CASSFAATATTDTQYF. The CDR3 region has the DNA TGTGCCAGCAGCTTTGCGGCCACGGCCACCACAGATACGCAGTATTTT. The chain carries TRBV5-4 and TRBJ2-3, with D unresolved. The CDR3 is 16 residues long. Germline V gene lookup returns CDR1 SGHNT and CDR2 YYREEE (reference sequence). The V end lost 2 bases, the J end lost 2 bases, and 15 bases lay between the germline ends. The full variable domain, in which reference TRBV5-4 and TRBJ2-3 provide the parts outside the CDR3, is ETGVTQSPTHLIKTRGQQVTLRCSSQSGHNTVSWYQQALGQGPQFIFQYYREEENGRGNFPPRFSGLQFPNYSSELNVNALELDDSALYLCASSFAATATTDTQYFGPGTRLTVL.

The J gene is TRBJ2-5, the V gene TRBV5-4; 11 bases map to TRBD1. The CDR3 is made up of 16 amino acids. Trimming at V came to 4 bases and at J to 0 bases, leaving 5 bases not matched to a gene. Per germline, CDR1 SGHNT and CDR2 YYREEE (reference sequence). The CDR3 spells CASSPGTGGYQETQYF. The CDR3 DNA reads as TGTGCCAGCAGCCCTGGGACAGGGGGGTACCAAGAGACCCAGTACTTC.

V gene TRBV9 combines with J gene TRBJ2-7, with TRBD2 matching over 9 bases. CDR3 length equals 15 residues. Germline CDR1 reads SGDLS; CDR2 reads YYNGEE. Trimming removed 0 bases from V and 5 bases from J; junction bases left unmatched: 6. CDR3 in DNA: TGTGCCAGCAGCGTAGCACCGACTAGCGGCCACGAGCAGTACTTC. Translating it yields CASSVAPTSGHEQYF. Filled out from reference TRBV9 and TRBJ2-7, the complete variable domain reads DSGVTQTPKHLITATGQRVTLRCSPRSGDLSVYWYQQSLDQGLQFLIQYYNGEERAKGNILERFSAQQFPDLHSELNLSSLELGDSALYFCASSVAPTSGHEQYFGPGTRLTVT.

The chain links TRBV4-1 to TRBJ2-3; the match to TRBD2 covers 8 bases. Trimming cost V 3 bases and J 3 bases; bases outside gene matches: 14. This CDR3 contains 18 residues. The germline gives CDR1 MGHRA, CDR2 YSYEKL. CDR3 nucleotides: TGCGCCAGCAGCCATCCCCGCCGGCGGGGGGCAGGAACAGATACGCAGTATTTT. Translated: CASSHPRRRGAGTDTQYF.

V gene TRBV7-9 combines with J gene TRBJ2-5, with D tentatively TRBD1 (6 bases). V shed 3 bases and J shed 3 bases, with 8 bases lying between them. Germline V lookup: CDR1 SEHNR, CDR2 FQNEAQ (reference sequence). The CDR3 is 13 amino acids. CDR3 loop: CASSFAGEETQYF. The CDR3 DNA reads TGTGCCAGCAGCTTCGCAGGGGAAGAGACCCAGTACTTC. Full variable domain (remainder filled in from reference TRBV7-9 and TRBJ2-5): DTGVSQNPRHKITKRGQNVTFRCDPISEHNRLYWYRQTLGQGPEFLTYFQNEAQLEKSRLLSDRFSAERPKGSFSTLEIQRTEQGDSAMYLCASSFAGEETQYFGPGTRLLVL.

The chain combines TRBV28 with TRBJ2-1; possibly TRBD1 for D (6 bases). Trimming shortened V by 8 bases and J by 0 bases, and 11 bases separated the two germline ends. The germline V gene has CDR1 MDHEN and CDR2 SYDVKM. The CDR3 extends over 14 amino acids. The CDR3 DNA is TGTGCCAGCTCGGACAGTAGCTCCTACAATGAGCAGTTCTTC. This codes for CASSDSSSYNEQFF.

V and J are TRBV19 and TRBJ1-5; perhaps TRBD1 as D (5 bases). The CDR3 has 14 amino acids. The germline V gene has CDR1 LNHDA and CDR2 SQIVND (reference sequence). V dropped 5 bases and J dropped 6 bases, with 14 bases sitting between them. The DNA of the CDR3 is TGTGCCAGTAGTCCAACGGGGGAACGTCAGCCCCAGCATTTT. It translates to CASSPTGERQPQHF.

The chain links TRBV6-2 or TRBV6-3 to TRBJ2-1; D uncertain. The CDR3 is 15 amino acids. The ends were cut back, 2 bases at V and 0 bases at J, with 8 bases in the middle. The germline V gene has CDR1 MNHEY and CDR2 SVGEGT. The CDR3: CASSYEVPSYNEQFF. DNA of the CDR3: TGTGCCAGCAGTTACGAGGTCCCCTCCTACAATGAGCAGTTCTTC.

The chain employs TRBV7-9 and TRBJ2-2; TRBD2 is a possible D gene (5 bases). V lost 5 bases to trimming and J lost 8 bases, with 9 bases between them. This CDR3 has 12 amino acids. From germline, CDR1 is SEHNR and CDR2 FQNEAQ (reference sequence). CDR3 bases: TGTGCCAGCAGCCCCATAGCGGGGGAGCTGTTTTTT. The encoded protein is CASSPIAGELFF.

The chain uses TRBV10-1 and TRBJ1-1; the D gene is possibly TRBD1 (5 bases). Germline values: CDR1 WNHNN, CDR2 SYGVQD (reference sequence). The CDR3 runs 13 residues. V lost 4 bases and J 1 base, leaving 7 bases between the germline ends. The CDR3 sequence is CASSGQGNTEAFF. The CDR3 DNA reads as TGCGCCAGCAGTGGGCAGGGGAACACTGAAGCTTTCTTT.

The chain links TRBV27 to TRBJ2-3; 8 bases align to TRBD2. The J segment lost 5 bases and the V segment lost 1 base, leaving 8 bases of the junction unmatched. The CDR3 contains 16 residues. CDR1 MNHEY and CDR2 SMNVEV come from the germline V gene (reference sequence). The CDR3 sequence: CASSLYGGGSEDTQYF. The CDR3 DNA is TGTGCCAGCAGTTTATATGGCGGGGGGTCTGAAGATACGCAGTATTTT.

The gene calls are TRBV4-2 and TRBJ2-1; 9 nucleotides align to TRBD2. The CDR3 extends over 21 amino acids. With 1 base clipped from V and 4 bases from J, the junction kept 20 bases outside the gene matches. Germline V gives CDR1 LGHNA, CDR2 YNFKEQ. Here the CDR3 reads CASSQAQSRRGREGLYNEQFF. DNA for the CDR3: TGTGCCAGCAGCCAAGCCCAATCTCGTCGCGGGCGGGAGGGCCTTTACAATGAGCAGTTCTTC.

The chain is built from TRBV6-1 and TRBJ2-1, with TRBD2 matching over 16 bases. The germline V gene has CDR1 MNHNS and CDR2 SASEGT. Losses at the gene ends were 4 bases for V and 0 bases for J; bases not matched to a gene: 9. This CDR3 has 20 amino acids. CDR3 protein: CASSAGLAGGPRSSYNEQFF. As DNA, the CDR3 is TGTGCCAGCAGTGCGGGACTAGCGGGAGGGCCTCGGAGCTCCTACAATGAGCAGTTCTTC.

About this clone: A junction end diverges from the germline sequence, so it may reflect a read error. This chain links TRBV27 with TRBJ2-4; D is perhaps TRBD1 (6 bases). Germline V gene lookup returns CDR1 MNHEY and CDR2 SMNVEV (reference sequence). The CDR3 has 13 amino acids. The CDR3 loop is CASRNNPTGTITF. As DNA, the CDR3 is TGTGCCAGCAGAAATAACCCAACCGGGACAATAACCTTC.

Here the CDR3 reads CASEQGAYQPQHF. The CDR3 DNA sequence: TGTGCCAGCGAGCAGGGGGCCTATCAGCCCCAGCATTTT. The rearrangement uses TRBV28 and TRBJ1-5; the match to TRBD1 covers 8 bases. V gave up 8 bases and J gave up 5 bases; unmatched junction bases: 5. The CDR3 has 13 residues. CDR1 is MDHEN and CDR2 is SYDVKM in the germline V gene. The entire variable domain, with the rest obtained from reference TRBV28 and TRBJ1-5, is as follows: DVKVTQSSRYLVKRTGEKVFLECVQDMDHENMFWYRQDPGLGLRLIYFSYDVKMKEKGDIPEGYSVSREKKERFSLILESASTNQTSMYLCASEQGAYQPQHFGDGTRLSIL.

CDR3 coding DNA: TGTGCCAGCAGCTTCGAAAACAGGCTCGTCCGTAAAGAGACCCAGTACTTC. Amino acids: CASSFENRLVRKETQYF. The chain combines TRBV5-6 with TRBJ2-5; maybe TRBD1 (5 bases). The CDR3 loop spans 17 amino acids. CDR1 and CDR2 from the germline V gene are SGHDT and YYEEEE. Trimming cost V 2 bases and J 3 bases, with 20 bases left between them.

The rearrangement joins TRBV11-2 to TRBJ2-5, with D unresolved. Germline CDR1 and CDR2: SGHAT and FQNNGV. Trimming removed 3 bases from V and 2 bases from J, with 10 bases in between. The length of the CDR3 is 14 residues. The CDR3 DNA reads as TGTGCCAGCAGCTTCGGCACAGTGCAAGAGACCCAGTACTTC. This gives the protein CASSFGTVQETQYF. Based on the CDR3 plus reference TRBV11-2 and TRBJ2-5, the full variable domain is EAGVAQSPRYKIIEKRQSVAFWCNPISGHATLYWYQQILGQGPKLLIQFQNNGVVDDSQLPKDRFSAERLKGVDSTLKIQPAKLEDSAVYLCASSFGTVQETQYFGPGTRLLVL.

V usage is TRBV11-2 and J usage is TRBJ2-7; TRBD2 matches 11 bases. Germline CDR1 and CDR2: SGHAT and FQNNGV. The V segment lost 4 bases and the J segment 3 bases; nucleotides outside the gene matches: 8. The CDR3 runs 16 residues. CDR3 residues: CASSSLSGRAVYEQYF. The CDR3 DNA reads TGTGCCAGCAGCTCACTTAGCGGGAGGGCGGTCTACGAGCAGTACTTC. Together with reference TRBV11-2 and TRBJ2-7, the CDR3 gives the full variable domain: EAGVAQSPRYKIIEKRQSVAFWCNPISGHATLYWYQQILGQGPKLLIQFQNNGVVDDSQLPKDRFSAERLKGVDSTLKIQPAKLEDSAVYLCASSSLSGRAVYEQYFGPGTRLTVT.